This T cell receptor beta chain was sequenced during a study of blood T cells in healthy people across ages (dated by TCRdb to about 2015). Concerning the study at large: Template switching captured roughly one uniquely barcoded TCR beta cDNA molecule per two T cells in model experiments. Using deep sequencing normalized with unique cDNA molecular identifiers, the study measured how TCR beta repertoire diversity changes with age. The donors were divided into four age groups: young (average around 16 years), middle-aged (under 40), aged (approximately 64) and long-lived (roughly 86). To avoid experimental bias, donors of different ages were spread randomly across the sequencing lanes. For two donors (one aged 18 to 30 and one aged 80 or older), the study analyzed two additional independent replicas of 1 million unique cDNA reads from the same blood draw. Beyond this particular receptor, the publication reports: Conclusive comparison of naive and antigen-experienced compartments was prevented by the profiling of bulk unsorted PBMCs. Donor CMV infection status was unknown, potentially confounding age-related changes in expanded clonotypes. The long-lived group showed more naive CD4+ T cells, fewer expanded clones and increased TCR diversity than the aged group, suggesting age selection. A strong correlation was found between observed TCR beta diversity and the percentage of naive T cells measured by flow cytometry. Total diversity estimates from one million sequenced T cells were considered lower bounds and underestimates. Observed TCR beta diversity per million T cells fell roughly linearly with age, and a significant reduction was already apparent by age around 44.

Donors were 39 systemically healthy Caucasian individuals from Russia aged roughly 6 to 100 years. Each donor gave about 10 milliliters of peripheral blood, drawn into EDTA-treated Vacutainer tubes. Ficoll-Paque density-gradient centrifugation was used to isolate PBMCs, with at least 6 million per sample. Total RNA was extracted from PBMCs with Trizol reagent, with at least 5 micrograms obtained per sample. Naive CD45RAhigh/CD27high T cell percentages were measured by flow cytometry on a PBMC aliquot from every donor. The method behind the library was 5' RACE. The run used an Illumina HiSeq 2500. The second PCR ran for roughly 7 to 12 cycles and used a J-beta primer mix along with a sample-barcoded 5' primer. A template-switch 5' adaptor carrying 12 random nucleotides introduced a unique molecular identifier onto each TCR beta cDNA molecule. Each sample yielded at least 3 million CDR3-containing paired-end reads. All of the RNA was converted into first-strand cDNA using the Mint cDNA synthesis kit, with a TRBC-specific oligonucleotide serving as the primer. Following uracil-DNA glycosylase treatment, all cDNA underwent a first 18-cycle PCR with the universal primers M1SS and BC2_uni_R. The original methods were these. Each sample was normalized by randomly selecting 1 million high-quality reads, each carrying a distinct molecular identifier. Instead of being binned into consensus sequences, reads with shared molecular identifiers were discarded. MiTCR, with a Q25 quality threshold and the strictest error-elimination algorithm, was used for CDR3 identification, clonotype clustering and error correction. A nonparametric unseen species model with Euler transformation was used to estimate lower-bound total TCR beta diversity. TCRdb reprocessed the public reads (quality trimming at Q25 with fastp, clone calling with MiXCR) and kept in-frame beta chains. Every distinct CDR3 protein forms one entry, paired with its most common genes and DNA. These V and J calls originate from TCRdb's pipeline instead of the authors' own analysis. The sample table contains 550,000 to 600,000 distinct CDR3 sequences; only one count was recorded for under 55% of them. The top ten clonotypes cover just under 25% of the sample.

A word on this clonotype: Its recognized antigen is unknown. Within one base of it there is no much larger clone, and no base qualities were kept.

The CDR3, cysteine through phenylalanine, is 14 amino acids long. Just the 42-base CDR3 DNA is kept, in frame starting at base 1. The V end loses 3 bases and the J end loses 4 bases, and a stretch of 12 bases separates them. The sequence was obtained from an elderly man in good health. The source material was blood. Recombination joined TRBV12-3 or TRBV12-4 with TRBJ1-2; the D segment cannot be called with confidence. The CDR3: CASSLAVGPYGYTF. The nucleotide sequence reads TGTGCCAGCAGTTTGGCGGTGGGCCCCTATGGCTACACCTTC.